A selection of T cell receptor beta chains follows, all from one sample in a study of T-cell reconstitution after alpha-beta-depleted transplantation in children. TCRdb ran MiXCR on the PCR reads and lists one entry per CDR3 protein. The sample lists about 600,000 distinct CDR3 sequences, 10% to 13% occurring once. The sample consisted of PBMCs from the stem cell graft donor, taken from the stem cell graft. Receptor source: a human donor who donated a stem cell graft to a child with acute myeloid leukemia. CDR3s include the opening cysteine and the closing phenylalanine or tryptophan. Each record gives: J gene, V gene, CDR3 protein.

>TRBJ1-1|TRBV29-1
CSGRVRDTEAFF
>TRBJ2-3|TRBV6-1
CASRPGQTLDTQYF
>TRBJ2-7|TRBV3-1
CASSQVAREQYF
>TRBJ1-4|TRBV6-1
CASSGDRGNQQLFF
>TRBJ2-2|TRBV7-3
CASSLASGRSNTGELFF
>TRBJ2-1|TRBV9
CASSENGQGFYNEQFF
>TRBJ1-5|TRBV6-2/TRBV6-3
CASNRGALGNQPQHF
>TRBJ2-3|TRBV6-2/TRBV6-3
CASSLPAQPTDTQYF
>TRBJ2-1|TRBV7-9
CASSGSQIQFF
>TRBJ2-5|TRBV20-1
CSAGTSGIQETQYF
>TRBJ2-3|TRBV27
CASSRPGGRSTDTQYF
>TRBJ2-1|TRBV7-2
CASSLGTSRDNEQFF
>TRBJ2-7|TRBV29-1
CSVTGTDHYEQYF
>TRBJ2-3|TRBV15
CATSGGQRDPTDTQYF
>TRBJ2-7|TRBV24-1
CATSDSLRDCGIYEQYF
>TRBJ1-2|TRBV2
CASREGQVYGYTF
>TRBJ1-1|TRBV25-1
CASSPVGPGEAFF
>TRBJ2-1|TRBV6-1
CAGRPGLGSYNEQFF
>TRBJ1-1|TRBV20-1
CSARDTEAFF
>TRBJ2-5|TRBV5-1
CASSLFRDRGQETQYF
>TRBJ2-7|TRBV5-1
CASSFEGQGTYEQYF
>TRBJ2-1|TRBV9
CASSVAVGPGDNEQFF
>TRBJ2-1|TRBV5-1
CASGGLHNEQFF
>TRBJ2-2|TRBV28
CASHRVTGELFF
>TRBJ1-6|TRBV5-1
CASSLVGLSPLHF
>TRBJ1-1|TRBV12-3/TRBV12-4
CASSLAQNTEAFF
>TRBJ2-2|TRBV29-1
CSVIGGRAATGELFF
>TRBJ2-7|TRBV14
CASNLAGGTYEQYF
>TRBJ1-1|TRBV6-5
CASSRLKSGNTEAFF
>TRBJ2-6|TRBV29-1
CSVGGWRTSGANVLTF
>TRBJ2-1|TRBV4-3
CASSQGGQRFAEQFF
>TRBJ2-5|TRBV9
CASSVGTGKNGETQYF
>TRBJ2-1|TRBV6-2/TRBV6-3
CASSFPGTSGRGNEQFF
>TRBJ1-1|TRBV5-1
CASSLEGGSTEAFF
>TRBJ2-5|TRBV2
CASRRAVGLAETQYF
>TRBJ1-2|TRBV5-1
CASSFSAYGYTF
>TRBJ2-1|TRBV20-1
CSASGSHNEQFF
>TRBJ2-3|TRBV29-1
CSAAPGQDTQYF
>TRBJ2-6|TRBV20-1
CSAKDRPGANVLTF
>TRBJ2-1|TRBV28
CASNTARSGNEQFF
>TRBJ1-1|TRBV19
CASSIASAPNTEAFF
>TRBJ2-3|TRBV5-1
CASSHYSTDTQYF
>TRBJ2-2|TRBV29-1
CSVEDGGRRARNTGELFF
>TRBJ2-7|TRBV29-1
CSVAPRGLEQYF
>TRBJ2-1|TRBV20-1
CSATLAGRTSGRGWQFF
>TRBJ2-5|TRBV4-2
CASSPTTRGQETQYF
>TRBJ2-2|TRBV27
CASRLGTSGNTGELFF
>TRBJ2-1|TRBV20-1
CSARAGTSGTRPYNEQFF
>TRBJ2-5|TRBV27
CASSTRDRGTETQYF
>TRBJ1-3|TRBV12-3/TRBV12-4
CASSLQGRNTIYF
>TRBJ2-4|TRBV4-3
CASSPRGAGENIQYF
>TRBJ2-2|TRBV29-1
CSVEDRVETGELFF
>TRBJ2-7|TRBV2
CASSDGNSSYEQYF
>TRBJ2-3|TRBV10-3
CAASGRGWEDTQYF